A single sample is the source of the 14 T cell receptor beta chains below, sequenced in a study of shared clonotypes between healthy human individuals. Sequenced by immunoSEQ multiplex PCR; TCRdb stores in-frame clones only, minus some. This sample has 1,100,000 or so clones; around 82% occur once, and the top ten carry approximately 0.56%. The sample taken for sequencing was memory CD4+ T cells from PBMCs. Subset meaning: CD45RA-negative fraction. The receptors derive from a man in his late teens or twenties in good health. Some clones in this sample may be carry-over from other donors' samples.

The sample holds one count of this clone. This rearrangement joins TRBV6-1 to TRBJ2-4; the D is unclear. The CDR3 runs 17 residues. Germline lookup yields CDR1 MNHNS and CDR2 SASEGT. V shed 4 bases and J shed 0 bases, with 16 bases lying between them. The chain's CDR3 is CASSAKRWGAAKNIQYF. Here the CDR3 DNA reads TGTGCCAGCAGTGCCAAACGTTGGGGTGCAGCCAAAAACATTCAGTACTTC.

The chain has TRBV11-2 and TRBJ2-3; 12 nucleotides match TRBD2. The CDR3 has 15 residues. Germline V gives CDR1 SGHAT, CDR2 FQNNGV. V shed 7 bases, J shed 4 bases, and the junction held 6 bases outside the gene matches. The CDR3 loop reads CASTLRLAGADTQYF. Written as DNA, the CDR3 is TGTGCCAGCACCTTGAGACTAGCGGGAGCAGATACGCAGTATTTT.

This clone occurred a few times. This CDR3 reads CASSLQPQDGYTF. CDR3 nucleotides: TGTGCCAGCAGCTTACAGCCTCAGGATGGCTACACCTTC. The chain is built from TRBV7-3 and TRBJ1-2; D is unclear. The germline CDR1 and CDR2 sequences are SGHTA and FQGTGA. There are 13 residues in the CDR3. Trimming took 2 bases from V and 6 from J, leaving 10 bases between them.

The V gene is TRBV27, the J gene TRBJ2-5; 10 positions match TRBD1. The better agreement between TRBJ2-7 and the DNA end casts doubt on the J call. Germline V lookup: CDR1 MNHEY, CDR2 SMNVEV (reference sequence). The CDR3 runs 17 residues. The CDR3 region is CASSQGPGQGSTYEQYF. The CDR3 DNA reads as TGTGCCAGCAGTCAGGGACCGGGACAGGGGTCGACCTACGAGCAGTACTTC.

This clone occurred a few times. The V gene is TRBV10-2, the J gene TRBJ2-7; the match to TRBD1 covers 8 bases. V shed 8 bases and J 3 bases; nucleotides not matched to a gene: 6. CDR1 is WSHSY, CDR2 SAAADI, per germline. The CDR3 runs 13 residues. For the CDR3, the DNA is TGCGCCAGCGGACAGGGACCGAGCTACGAGCAGTACTTC. Residues: CASGQGPSYEQYF.

The chain carries TRBV30 and TRBJ2-3; TRBD2 matches 7 bases. The CDR3 has 13 residues. CDR1 and CDR2 from the germline V gene are GTSNPN and SVGIG (reference sequence). V gave up 3 bases and J gave up 4 bases; unmatched junction bases: 4. CDR3 protein: CAWRRLAADTQYF. CDR3 nucleotide sequence: TGTGCCTGGAGAAGGCTAGCGGCAGATACGCAGTATTTT.

This CDR3 is CASSQRGSNSYNEQFF. CDR3 nucleotide sequence: TGTGCCAGCAGCCAAAGGGGCAGTAACTCCTACAATGAGCAGTTCTTC. The chain uses TRBV16 and TRBJ2-1; TRBD1 is a possible D gene (5 bases). The CDR3 length is 16 residues. V was trimmed by 2 bases and J by 0 bases, leaving 11 bases between them. Per the germline V gene, CDR1 is KGHSY and CDR2 is FQNENV.

The genes are TRBV29-1 and TRBJ1-5; the match to TRBD1 covers 11 bases. CDR1 and CDR2 (germline): SQVTM, ANQGSEA. Trimming took 7 bases from V and 7 from J; bases not matched to a gene: 15. There are 16 residues in the CDR3. Written as DNA, the CDR3 is TGCAGCGAGGGGAGAACGCCGGGACAGGGGGACCAGCCCCAGCATTTT. Encoded protein: CSEGRTPGQGDQPQHF.

The V gene is TRBV27, the J gene TRBJ2-5; 9 nucleotides align to TRBD1. J was trimmed by 5 bases and V by 6 bases; bases with no gene match: 4. The CDR3 length is 13 residues. From germline, CDR1 is MNHEY and CDR2 SMNVEV (reference sequence). The CDR3 DNA reads TGTGCCAGCAGCTACAGGGGGCAGGAGACCCAGTACTTC. Translated, it gives CASSYRGQETQYF.

This clone was detected ten times or more. The same CDR3 also results from other DNA sequences found in this sample. The chain joins TRBV5-4 to TRBJ1-1; D not resolved. The CDR3 has 14 amino acids. Trimming took 0 bases from V and 5 from J, leaving 11 bases between them. CDR1 SGHNT and CDR2 YYREEE come from the germline V gene (reference sequence). CDR3 coding DNA: TGTGCCAGCAGCTTGGTAACCCGAGGGACTGAAGCTTTCTTT. Translated, it gives CASSLVTRGTEAFF. Filled out from reference TRBV5-4 and TRBJ1-1, the complete variable domain reads ETGVTQSPTHLIKTRGQQVTLRCSSQSGHNTVSWYQQALGQGPQFIFQYYREEENGRGNFPPRFSGLQFPNYSSELNVNALELDDSALYLCASSLVTRGTEAFFGQGTRLTVV.

The chain recombines TRBV5-1 with TRBJ2-1; maybe TRBD2 (6 bases). The CDR3 has 16 amino acids. Trimming took off 0 bases at V and 4 bases at J, with 14 bases between the two ends. Germline V lookup: CDR1 SGHRS, CDR2 YFSETQ. The CDR3 bases are TGCGCCAGCAGCTTGGACCCTAGCGTGGTTTACAATGAGCAGTTCTTC. Its translation is CASSLDPSVVYNEQFF.

This clone was seen once. This chain connects TRBV2 to TRBJ1-4; D possibly corresponds to TRBD1 (6 bases). The CDR3 has 14 residues. V lost 8 bases and J 11 bases, leaving 21 bases between the germline ends. In germline, CDR1 is SNHLY, CDR2 FYNNEI. CDR3 bases: TGTGCCAGCGGCCCGGGACAAATCATCGGGAAACTGTTTTTT. It translates to CASGPGQIIGKLFF.

The V gene is TRBV18, the J gene TRBJ1-1; 7 bases are a match to TRBD1. The CDR3 extends over 12 amino acids. The V segment lost 4 bases and the J segment 5 bases; nucleotides outside the gene matches: 1. Germline loops: CDR1 KGHSH, CDR2 LQKENI. CDR3 amino acids: CASSQDRTEAFF. The CDR3 bases are TGTGCCAGCTCACAGGACAGGACTGAAGCTTTCTTT.

The chain combines TRBV19 with TRBJ2-4; 7 positions match TRBD1. V dropped 5 bases and J dropped 1; count of bases not matched to a gene: 5. CDR1 LNHDA and CDR2 SQIVND come from the germline V gene (reference sequence). The CDR3 length is 15 residues. The CDR3 DNA sequence: TGTGCCAGTAGTGACATACAGGGGGCCAAAAACATTCAGTACTTC. Protein: CASSDIQGAKNIQYF.